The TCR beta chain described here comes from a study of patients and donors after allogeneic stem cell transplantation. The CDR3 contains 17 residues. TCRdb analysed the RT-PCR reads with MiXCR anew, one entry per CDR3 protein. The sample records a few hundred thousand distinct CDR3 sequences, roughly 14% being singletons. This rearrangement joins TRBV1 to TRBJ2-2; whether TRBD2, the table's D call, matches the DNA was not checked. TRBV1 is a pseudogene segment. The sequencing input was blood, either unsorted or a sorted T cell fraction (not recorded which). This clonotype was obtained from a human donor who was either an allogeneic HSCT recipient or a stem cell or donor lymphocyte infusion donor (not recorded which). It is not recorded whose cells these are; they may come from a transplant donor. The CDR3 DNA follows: TGCACCAGCAGCCAAGTATTCCCTAGCGGGAACACCGGGGAGCTGTTTTTT. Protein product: CTSSQVFPSGNTGELFF.